Listed here is a single T cell receptor (beta chain). Its antigen is unidentified. Sorted-subset replicate PCRs used approximately 180 ng of genomic DNA. This amount corresponded to 33,000 or so T cell genomes. Authors' data handling: Junction-only sequences without quality scores came from ImmunoSEQ, so filtering differed. Clones were read by immunoSEQ multiplex PCR, and TCRdb kept only the in-frame ones, dropping some. Clone size and V and J calls were adopted from that table, with D and trimming inferred from the DNA. The sample has fewer than 850,000 clones; roughly 96% are singletons. Naive CD8 populations comprised CD45RO-negative cells positively selected for CCR7, excluding terminally differentiated effector memory CD45RA+ cells. This CDR3 is 15 amino acids long. Germline CDR1 is MGHDK and CDR2 is SYGVNS. The V gene lost 9 bases and the J gene lost 0 bases, with 16 bases spanning the gap. The data originate from a study of shared clonotypes between healthy human individuals.

General study points: Among the subsets, naive ones generally showed larger estimated richness than memory ones.

The chain combines TRBV25-1 with TRBJ2-3; no clear D. Sequencing was done on a sample of naive CD8+ T cells sorted from blood. The receptor comes from a young man in good health. In nucleotides, the CDR3 is TGTGCCAGTGAGTCCGAACACAGTAGCACAGATACGCAGTATTTT. It encodes CASESEHSSTDTQYF.